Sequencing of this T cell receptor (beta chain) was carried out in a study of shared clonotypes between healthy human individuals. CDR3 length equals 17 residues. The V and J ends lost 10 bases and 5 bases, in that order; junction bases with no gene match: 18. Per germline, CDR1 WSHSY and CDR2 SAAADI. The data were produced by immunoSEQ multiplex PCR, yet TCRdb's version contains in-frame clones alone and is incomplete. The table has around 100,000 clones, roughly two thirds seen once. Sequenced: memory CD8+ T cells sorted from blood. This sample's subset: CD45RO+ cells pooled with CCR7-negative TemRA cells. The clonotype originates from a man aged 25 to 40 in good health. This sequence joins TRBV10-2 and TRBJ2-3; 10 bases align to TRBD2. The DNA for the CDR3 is TGCGCCACCGAAAGCGGGCTAGCGGGAGAAATACAAGATACGCAGTATTTT. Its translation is CATESGLAGEIQDTQYF.